The sequence of this T cell receptor beta chain was determined in a study of response to subunit inactivated influenza vaccine. TCRdb re-called the RT-PCR reads with MiXCR, one entry per CDR3 protein. The table lists roughly 650,000 distinct CDR3 sequences, 14% of them singletons. Germline trimming cut 0 bases from V and 3 bases from J; bases unmatched to any gene: 6. CDR3 length: 18 residues. The germline V gene encodes CDR1 MNHEY and CDR2 SVGAGI. The starting material was PBMCs from blood, obtained approximately 15 days before vaccination. The TCR sequence derives from a man in his forties or fifties who received an inactivated influenza vaccine. V usage is TRBV6-5 and J usage is TRBJ2-1; 12 nucleotides agree with TRBD2. The CDR3 DNA is TGTGCCAGCAGTTACTCCCGACTAGCGGGAGCCGGCTACAATGAGCAGTTCTTC. It is translated as CASSYSRLAGAGYNEQFF.